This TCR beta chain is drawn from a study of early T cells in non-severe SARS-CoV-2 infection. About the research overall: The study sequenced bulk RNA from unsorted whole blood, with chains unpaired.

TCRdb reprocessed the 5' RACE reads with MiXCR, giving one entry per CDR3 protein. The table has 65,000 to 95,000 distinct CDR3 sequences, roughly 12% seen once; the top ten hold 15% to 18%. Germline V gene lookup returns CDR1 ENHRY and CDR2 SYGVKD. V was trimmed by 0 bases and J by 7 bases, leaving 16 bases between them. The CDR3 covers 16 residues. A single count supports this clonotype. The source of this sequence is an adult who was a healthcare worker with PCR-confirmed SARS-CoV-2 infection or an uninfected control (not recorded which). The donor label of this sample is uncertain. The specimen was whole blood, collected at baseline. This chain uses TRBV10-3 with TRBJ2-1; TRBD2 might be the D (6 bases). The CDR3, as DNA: TGTGCCATCAGTGAGTCGAACGTAGCGGCGCAGAATGAGCAGTTCTTC. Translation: CAISESNVAAQNEQFF.